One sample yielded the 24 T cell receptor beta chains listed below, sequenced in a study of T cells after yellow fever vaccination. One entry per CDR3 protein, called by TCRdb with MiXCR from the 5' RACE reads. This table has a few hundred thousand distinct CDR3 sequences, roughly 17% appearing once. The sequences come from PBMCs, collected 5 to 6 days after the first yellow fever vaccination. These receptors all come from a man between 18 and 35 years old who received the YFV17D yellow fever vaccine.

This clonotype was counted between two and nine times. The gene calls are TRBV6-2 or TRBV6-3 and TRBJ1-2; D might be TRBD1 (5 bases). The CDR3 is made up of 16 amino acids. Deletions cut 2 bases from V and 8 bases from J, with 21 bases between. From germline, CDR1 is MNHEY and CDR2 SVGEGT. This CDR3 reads CASSYGERGATFGYTF. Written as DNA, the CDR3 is TGTGCCAGCAGTTACGGGGAAAGGGGCGCAACCTTCGGCTACACCTTC.

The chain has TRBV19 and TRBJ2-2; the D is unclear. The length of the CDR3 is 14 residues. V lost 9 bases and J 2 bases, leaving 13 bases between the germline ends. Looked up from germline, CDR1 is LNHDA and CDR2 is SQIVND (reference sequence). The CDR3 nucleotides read TGTGCCAGCGAAAAATTGCTCAACACCGGGGAGCTGTTTTTT. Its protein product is CASEKLLNTGELFF.

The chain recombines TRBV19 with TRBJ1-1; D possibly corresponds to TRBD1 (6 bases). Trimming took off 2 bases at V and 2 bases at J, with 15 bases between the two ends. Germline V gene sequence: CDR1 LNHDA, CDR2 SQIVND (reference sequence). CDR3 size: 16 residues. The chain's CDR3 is CASSILPRGPNTEAFF. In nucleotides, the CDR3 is TGTGCCAGTAGTATATTACCCAGGGGCCCCAACACTGAAGCTTTCTTT.

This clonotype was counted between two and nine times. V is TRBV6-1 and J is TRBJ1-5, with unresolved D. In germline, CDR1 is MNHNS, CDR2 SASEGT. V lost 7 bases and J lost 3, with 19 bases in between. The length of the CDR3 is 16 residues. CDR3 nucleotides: TGTGCCAGCATAGGTATAGGAACGGATCACAATCAGCCCCAGCATTTT. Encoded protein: CASIGIGTDHNQPQHF.

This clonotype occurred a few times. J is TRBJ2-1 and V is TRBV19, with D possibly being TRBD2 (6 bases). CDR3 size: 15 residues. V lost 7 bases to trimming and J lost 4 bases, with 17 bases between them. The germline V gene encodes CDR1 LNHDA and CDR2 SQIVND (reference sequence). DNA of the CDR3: TGTGCCAGTACCCCGGGTCATGGAGGGTACAATGAGCAGTTCTTC. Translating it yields CASTPGHGGYNEQFF.

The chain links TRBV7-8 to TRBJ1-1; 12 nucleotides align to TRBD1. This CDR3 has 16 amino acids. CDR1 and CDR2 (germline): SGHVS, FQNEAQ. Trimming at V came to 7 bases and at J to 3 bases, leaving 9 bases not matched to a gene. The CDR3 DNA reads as TGTGCCAGCACGCCCTGGGACAGGGGGCGCGACACTGAAGCTTTCTTT. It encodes CASTPWDRGRDTEAFF.

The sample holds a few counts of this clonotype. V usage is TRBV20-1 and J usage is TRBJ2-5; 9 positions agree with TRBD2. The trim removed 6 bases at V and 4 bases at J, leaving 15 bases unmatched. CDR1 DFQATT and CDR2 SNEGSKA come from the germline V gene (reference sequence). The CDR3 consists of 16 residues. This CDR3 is CSALGGAGGSGETQYF. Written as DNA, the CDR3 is TGCAGTGCCCTCGGGGGAGCGGGGGGATCAGGAGAGACCCAGTACTTC.

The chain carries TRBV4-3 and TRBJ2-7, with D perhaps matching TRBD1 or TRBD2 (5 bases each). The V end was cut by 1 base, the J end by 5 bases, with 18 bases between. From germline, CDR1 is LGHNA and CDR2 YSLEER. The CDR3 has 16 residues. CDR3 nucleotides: TGCGCCAGCAGCCAAGCGCCGGGAACGGGGCCCGACGAGCAGTACTTC. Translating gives CASSQAPGTGPDEQYF.

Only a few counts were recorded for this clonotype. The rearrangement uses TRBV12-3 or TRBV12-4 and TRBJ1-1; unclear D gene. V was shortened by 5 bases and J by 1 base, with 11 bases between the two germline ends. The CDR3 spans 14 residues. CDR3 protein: CASSGFDRNTEAFF. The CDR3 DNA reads TGTGCCAGCAGTGGATTCGATCGGAACACTGAAGCTTTCTTT.

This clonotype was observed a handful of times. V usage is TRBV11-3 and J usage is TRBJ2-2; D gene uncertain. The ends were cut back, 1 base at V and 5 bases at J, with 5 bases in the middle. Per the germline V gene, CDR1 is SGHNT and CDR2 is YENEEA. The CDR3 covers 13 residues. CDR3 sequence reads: CASSLVWTGELFF. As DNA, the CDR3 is TGTGCCAGCAGCTTAGTGTGGACCGGGGAGCTGTTTTTT. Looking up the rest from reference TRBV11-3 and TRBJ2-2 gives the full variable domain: EAGVVQSPRYKIIEKKQPVAFWCNPISGHNTLYWYLQNLGQGPELLIRYENEEAVDDSQLPKDRFSAERLKGVDSTLKIQPAELGDSAVYLCASSLVWTGELFFGEGSRLTVL.

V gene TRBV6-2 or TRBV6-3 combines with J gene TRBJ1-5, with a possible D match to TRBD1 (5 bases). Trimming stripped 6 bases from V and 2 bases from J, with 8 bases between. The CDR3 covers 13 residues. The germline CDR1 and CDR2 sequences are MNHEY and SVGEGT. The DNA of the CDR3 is TGTGCCAGCAGCAGGGTGGGCAATCAGCCCCAGCATTTT. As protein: CASSRVGNQPQHF.

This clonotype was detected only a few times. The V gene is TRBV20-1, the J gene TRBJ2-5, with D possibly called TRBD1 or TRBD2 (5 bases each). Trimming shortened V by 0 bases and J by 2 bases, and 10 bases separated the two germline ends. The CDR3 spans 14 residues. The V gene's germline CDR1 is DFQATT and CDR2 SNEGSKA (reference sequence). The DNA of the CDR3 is TGCAGTGCTAGAGATATCAGGGAGCAAGAGACCCAGTACTTC. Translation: CSARDIREQETQYF.

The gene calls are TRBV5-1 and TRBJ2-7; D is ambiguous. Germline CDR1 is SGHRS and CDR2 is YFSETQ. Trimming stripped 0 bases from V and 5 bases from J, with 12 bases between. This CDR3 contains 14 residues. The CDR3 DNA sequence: TGCGCCAGCAGCTTGGCTGATAGGGTTGACGAGCAGTACTTC. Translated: CASSLADRVDEQYF.

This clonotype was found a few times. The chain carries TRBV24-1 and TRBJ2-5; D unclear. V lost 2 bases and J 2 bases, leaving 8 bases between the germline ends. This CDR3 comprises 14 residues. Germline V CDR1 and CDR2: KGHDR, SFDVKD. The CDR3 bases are TGTGCCACCAGTGATTCGGGTAGACAAGAGACCCAGTACTTC. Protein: CATSDSGRQETQYF.

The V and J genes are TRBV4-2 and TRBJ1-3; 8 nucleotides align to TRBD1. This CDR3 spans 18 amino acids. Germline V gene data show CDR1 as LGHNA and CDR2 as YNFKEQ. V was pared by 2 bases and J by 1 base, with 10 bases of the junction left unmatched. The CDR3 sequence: CASSQPTGTGSSGNTIYF. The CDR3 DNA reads TGTGCCAGCAGCCAACCCACCGGGACAGGATCGTCTGGAAACACCATATATTTT.

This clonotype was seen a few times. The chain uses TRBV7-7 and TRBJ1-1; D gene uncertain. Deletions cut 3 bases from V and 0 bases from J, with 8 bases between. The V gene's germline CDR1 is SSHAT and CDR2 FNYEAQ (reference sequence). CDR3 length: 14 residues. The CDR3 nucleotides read TGTGCCAGCAGCTTGGACGGCCTGAACACTGAAGCTTTCTTT. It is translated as CASSLDGLNTEAFF.

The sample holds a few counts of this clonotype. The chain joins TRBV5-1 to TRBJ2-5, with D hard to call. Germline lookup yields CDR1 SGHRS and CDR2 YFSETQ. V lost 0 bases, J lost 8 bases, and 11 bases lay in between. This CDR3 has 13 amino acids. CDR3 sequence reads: CASSLELASTQYF. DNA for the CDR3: TGCGCCAGCAGCTTGGAACTCGCTAGTACCCAGTACTTC.

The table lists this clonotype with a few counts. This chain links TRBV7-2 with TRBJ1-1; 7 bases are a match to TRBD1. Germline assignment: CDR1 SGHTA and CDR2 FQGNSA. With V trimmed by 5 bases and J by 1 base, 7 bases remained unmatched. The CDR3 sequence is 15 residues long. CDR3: CASSPQDRANTEAFF. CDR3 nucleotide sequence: TGTGCCAGCAGCCCCCAAGACAGGGCGAACACTGAAGCTTTCTTT.

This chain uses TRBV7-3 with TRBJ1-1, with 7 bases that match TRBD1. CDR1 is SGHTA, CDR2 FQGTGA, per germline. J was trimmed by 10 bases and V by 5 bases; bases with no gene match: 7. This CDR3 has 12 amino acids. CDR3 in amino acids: CASSPGGPGAFF. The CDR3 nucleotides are TGTGCCAGCAGCCCAGGGGGGCCGGGAGCTTTCTTT.

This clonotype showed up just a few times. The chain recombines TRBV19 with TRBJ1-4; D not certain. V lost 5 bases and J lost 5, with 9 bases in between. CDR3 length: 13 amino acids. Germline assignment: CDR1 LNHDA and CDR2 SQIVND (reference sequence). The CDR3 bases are TGTGCCAGTAGTCGGACTCCAAATGAAAAACTGTTTTTT. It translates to CASSRTPNEKLFF.

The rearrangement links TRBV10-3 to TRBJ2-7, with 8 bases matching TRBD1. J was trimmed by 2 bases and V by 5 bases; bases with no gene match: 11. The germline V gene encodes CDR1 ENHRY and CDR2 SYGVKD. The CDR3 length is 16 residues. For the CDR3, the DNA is TGTGCCATCAGTAGAACCGGGACAGGCAGTACCTACGAGCAGTACGTC. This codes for CAISRTGTGSTYEQYV.

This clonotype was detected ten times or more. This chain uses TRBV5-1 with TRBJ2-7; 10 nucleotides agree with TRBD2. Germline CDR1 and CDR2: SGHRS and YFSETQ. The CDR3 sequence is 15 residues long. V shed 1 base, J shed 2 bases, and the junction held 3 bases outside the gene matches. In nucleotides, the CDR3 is TGCGCCAGCAGCTTGTTGACTAGCGGGCCCTACGAGCAGTACTTC. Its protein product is CASSLLTSGPYEQYF.

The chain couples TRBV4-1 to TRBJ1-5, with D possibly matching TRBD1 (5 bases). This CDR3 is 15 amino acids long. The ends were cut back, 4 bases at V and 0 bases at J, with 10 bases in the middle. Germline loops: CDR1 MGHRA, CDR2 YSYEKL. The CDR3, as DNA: TGCGCCAGCAGCCGACAGAAGGATAGCAATCAGCCCCAGCATTTT. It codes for CASSRQKDSNQPQHF.

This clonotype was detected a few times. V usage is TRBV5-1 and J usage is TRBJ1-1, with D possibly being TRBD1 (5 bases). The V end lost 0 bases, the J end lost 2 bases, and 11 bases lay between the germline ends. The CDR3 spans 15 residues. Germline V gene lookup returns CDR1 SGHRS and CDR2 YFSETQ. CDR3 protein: CASSLGPDRNTEAFF. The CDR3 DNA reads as TGCGCCAGCAGCTTGGGCCCTGACAGAAACACTGAAGCTTTCTTT.